What follows are 9 T cell receptor beta chains derived from one specimen sequenced in a study of blood T cell repertoires in COVID-19. Generated by immunoSEQ multiplex PCR, the TCRdb table keeps only in-frame clones and is missing some. The data contain roughly 370,000 clones, 80% to 90% of them singletons. Specimen: PBMCs or T cells enriched from blood (not recorded which). Every receptor here comes from a woman aged 45-60 years who had recovered from COVID-19.

The V gene is TRBV18, the J gene TRBJ1-1; 10 positions agree with TRBD1. Trimming took 0 bases from V and 4 from J; bases not matched to a gene: 11. The germline V gene encodes CDR1 KGHSH and CDR2 LQKENI. CDR3 length: 18 amino acids. This CDR3 is CASSPPGQGPGRGTEAFF. In nucleotides, the CDR3 is TGTGCCAGCTCACCACCGGGACAGGGGCCCGGACGGGGCACTGAAGCTTTCTTT.

This chain joins TRBV18 and TRBJ2-3; D not certain. CDR3 size: 14 residues. CDR1 is KGHSH and CDR2 is LQKENI in the germline V gene. Trimming left V 2 bases short and J 0 bases short, with 6 bases between. Written as DNA, the CDR3 is TGTGCCAGCTCACCAGGCCGTAGCACAGATACGCAGTATTTT. Translating gives CASSPGRSTDTQYF.

V is TRBV19 and J is TRBJ2-3; 11 bases match TRBD2. Germline lookup yields CDR1 LNHDA and CDR2 SQIVND (reference sequence). Trimming removed 9 bases from V and 2 bases from J; junction bases left unmatched: 10. The CDR3 loop spans 16 amino acids. The CDR3 DNA reads TGTGCCAGCGAGCAATCTAGCGGGGGGCCCACAGATACGCAGTATTTT. Protein: CASEQSSGGPTDTQYF.

In this sample, this clone turned up a few times. Additional DNA sequences in this sample encode the identical CDR3. The gene calls are TRBV12-3 or TRBV12-4 and TRBJ1-1; no reliable D call. V was pared by 3 bases and J by 1 base, with 6 bases between. This CDR3 is built from 13 residues. For the CDR3, the DNA is TGTGCCAGCAGTTTGAGGGAGAACACTGAAGCTTTCTTT. Translation gives CASSLRENTEAFF.

The chain is built from TRBV9 and TRBJ1-1; TRBD1 aligns across 10 bases. The CDR3 consists of 15 residues. The germline V gene encodes CDR1 SGDLS and CDR2 YYNGEE. With V trimmed by 4 bases and J by 1 base, 4 bases remained unmatched. The CDR3: CASSPRTGGNTEAFF. The CDR3 DNA follows: TGTGCCAGCAGCCCCCGGACAGGGGGGAACACTGAAGCTTTCTTT.

The chain is built from TRBV28 and TRBJ2-7; D gene unclear. CDR1 and CDR2 from the germline V gene are MDHEN and SYDVKM. V gave up 3 bases and J gave up 3 bases, with 15 bases separating them. The CDR3 length is 15 residues. The CDR3 coding sequence is TGTGCCAGCAGTTTGGTGGGCGATCGAGACTACGAGCAGTACTTC. Translating gives CASSLVGDRDYEQYF.

The V and J genes are TRBV7-9 and TRBJ1-1; the D gene is possibly TRBD1 (6 bases). V was shortened by 3 bases and J by 4 bases, with 12 bases between the two germline ends. The CDR3 is made up of 14 amino acids. In germline, CDR1 is SEHNR, CDR2 FQNEAQ (reference sequence). In DNA, the CDR3 is TGTGCCAGCAGCTTCACAGGGTTAAGCACTGAAGCTTTCTTT. Translated, it gives CASSFTGLSTEAFF. Full variable domain (missing parts from reference TRBV7-9 and TRBJ1-1): DTGVSQNPRHKITKRGQNVTFRCDPISEHNRLYWYRQTLGQGPEFLTYFQNEAQLEKSRLLSDRFSAERPKGSFSTLEIQRTEQGDSAMYLCASSFTGLSTEAFFGQGTRLTVV.

The chain uses TRBV7-9 and TRBJ2-5; D gene uncertain. Germline CDR1 SEHNR, CDR2 FQNEAQ (reference sequence). CDR3 size: 16 residues. Trimming cost V 6 bases and J 1 base, with 18 bases left between them. CDR3: CASSHFAGRSQETQYF. The CDR3 nucleotides are TGTGCCAGCAGTCACTTCGCCGGTCGCTCCCAAGAGACCCAGTACTTC. The full variable domain, in which reference TRBV7-9 and TRBJ2-5 provide the parts outside the CDR3, is DTGVSQNPRHKITKRGQNVTFRCDPISEHNRLYWYRQTLGQGPEFLTYFQNEAQLEKSRLLSDRFSAERPKGSFSTLEIQRTEQGDSAMYLCASSHFAGRSQETQYFGPGTRLLVL.

Notes on this clone: Different DNA sequences within this sample yield the same CDR3. The chain combines TRBV6-5 with TRBJ2-1; 9 bases align to TRBD1. The CDR3 loop spans 16 amino acids. Germline CDR1 MNHEY, CDR2 SVGAGI. The V gene end was trimmed by 0 bases and the J gene end by 4 bases; junction bases not matched to a gene: 4. The CDR3 spells CASSYSRTGAYNEQFF. In nucleotides, the CDR3 is TGTGCCAGCAGTTACTCTCGGACAGGGGCATACAATGAGCAGTTCTTC.